The clone carrying this T cell receptor beta chain is a singleton in its sample. Its matching antigen is unknown. The CDR3 totals 14 residues. With 5 bases removed from V and 1 base from J, the gap between germline ends came to 12 bases. Germline V gives CDR1 SGHDT, CDR2 YYEEEE. Assay: immunoSEQ multiplex PCR; the TCRdb copy retains only in-frame clones and omits some. The sample consists of 2 million to 2.5 million clones, approximately 95% of them appearing once. This entry is derived from a study of shared clonotypes between healthy human individuals. General observations from the study: Clonotype sharing among donors was expected to depend on sequencing depth.

This chain connects TRBV5-6 to TRBJ1-1, with D tentatively TRBD1 (5 bases). The receptor comes from a man aged 18 to 35 in good health. Some clones in this sample may be carry-over from other donors' samples. Sequencing was carried out using naive CD4+ T cells from PBMCs. Noted subset: CD45RA+ positively selected. The CDR3 here is CASSLDRSNTEAFF. The CDR3 DNA sequence: TGTGCCAGCAGTCTCGACAGATCGAACACTGAAGCTTTCTTT.